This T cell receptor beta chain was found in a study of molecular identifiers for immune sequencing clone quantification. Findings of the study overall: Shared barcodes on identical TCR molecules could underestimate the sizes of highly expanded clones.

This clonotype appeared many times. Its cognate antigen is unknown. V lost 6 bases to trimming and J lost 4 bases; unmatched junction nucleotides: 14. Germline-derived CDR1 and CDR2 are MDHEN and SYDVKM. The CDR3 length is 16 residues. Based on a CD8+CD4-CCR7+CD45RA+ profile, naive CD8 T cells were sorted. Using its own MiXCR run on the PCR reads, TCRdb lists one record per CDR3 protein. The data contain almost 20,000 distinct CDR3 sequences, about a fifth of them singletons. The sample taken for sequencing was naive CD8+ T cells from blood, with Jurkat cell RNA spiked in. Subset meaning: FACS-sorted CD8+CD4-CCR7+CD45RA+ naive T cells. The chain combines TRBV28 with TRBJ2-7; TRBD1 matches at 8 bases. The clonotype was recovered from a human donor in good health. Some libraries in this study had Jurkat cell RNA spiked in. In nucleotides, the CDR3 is TGTGCCAGCAGAGCCGCCCGGGACAGGCTTTGGTACGAGCAGTACTTC. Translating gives CASRAARDRLWYEQYF.